Shown below are 25 T cell receptor beta chains from a single sample sequenced in a study of blood T cell repertoires in COVID-19. Generated by immunoSEQ multiplex PCR, the TCRdb table keeps only in-frame clones and is missing some. The repertoire consists of about 88,000 clones, with around 85% occurring once and the leading ten covering around 17%. The sequencing input was peripheral blood. Receptors originate from a woman in her sixties or seventies with COVID-19, enrolled during active disease.

CDR3 DNA: TGCGCCAGCAGCCCCGTAGCGGGGGGCCTTAGGACAGATACGCAGTATTTT. Protein product: CASSPVAGGLRTDTQYF. The chain employs TRBV5-1 and TRBJ2-3; 10 nucleotides match TRBD2. The ends lost 4 bases at V and 3 bases at J; junction bases unmatched: 11. The CDR3 is made up of 17 amino acids. Germline CDR1 and CDR2: SGHRS and YFSETQ.

The chain's CDR3 is CASSFQGLENQPQHF. In DNA, the CDR3 is TGTGCCAGCAGCTTCCAGGGCCTAGAGAATCAGCCCCAGCATTTT. The chain combines TRBV7-2 with TRBJ1-5, with D possibly being TRBD1 (5 bases). This CDR3 is 15 amino acids long. Per germline, CDR1 SGHTA and CDR2 FQGNSA. The ends were cut back, 3 bases at V and 4 bases at J, with 13 bases in the middle.

V usage is TRBV5-1 and J usage is TRBJ1-2; 8 positions match TRBD1. Unmatched junction bases numbered 10, after V lost 6 bases and J lost 9 bases. Per germline, CDR1 SGHRS and CDR2 YFSETQ. The CDR3 extends over 13 amino acids. CDR3 DNA sequence: TGCGCCAGCACCCCCGAGACAGGGGATCGCTACACCTTC. Protein: CASTPETGDRYTF.

The CDR3 sequence is CASSLGVKYEQYF. The CDR3 DNA reads TGTGCCAGCAGCTTAGGAGTGAAATACGAGCAGTACTTC. The V and J genes are TRBV7-2 and TRBJ2-7; D uncertain. The CDR3 covers 13 residues. Trimming took off 1 base at V and 4 bases at J, with 8 bases between the two ends. CDR1 SGHTA and CDR2 FQGNSA come from the germline V gene.

The chain couples TRBV5-6 to TRBJ1-1, with D possibly matching TRBD1 (5 bases). Trimming stripped 2 bases from V and 1 base from J, with 12 bases between. The CDR3 is 15 residues long. Germline CDR1 SGHDT, CDR2 YYEEEE. The CDR3 region is CASSFPGLPNTEAFF. Written as DNA, the CDR3 is TGTGCCAGCAGCTTCCCGGGACTCCCGAACACTGAAGCTTTCTTT. The variable domain in full, with the rest retrieved from reference TRBV5-6 and TRBJ1-1, is DAGVTQSPTHLIKTRGQQVTLRCSPKSGHDTVSWYQQALGQGPQFIFQYYEEEERQRGNFPDRFSGHQFPNYSSELNVNALLLGDSALYLCASSFPGLPNTEAFFGQGTRLTVV.

The chain recombines TRBV30 with TRBJ1-1; D is ambiguous. The V gene lost 5 bases and the J gene lost 7 bases, with 14 bases spanning the gap. Germline V gene lookup returns CDR1 GTSNPN and CDR2 SVGIG (reference sequence). This CDR3 contains 12 residues. The CDR3 loop is CAWGVTSDEAFF. Written as DNA, the CDR3 is TGTGCCTGGGGGGTTACATCTGATGAAGCTTTCTTT. Combining the CDR3 with reference TRBV30 and TRBJ1-1 gives the whole variable domain SQTIHQWPATLVQPVGSPLSLECTVEGTSNPNLYWYRQAAGRGLQLLFYSVGIGQISSEVPQNLSASRPQDRQFILSSKKLLLSDSGFYLCAWGVTSDEAFFGQGTRLTVV.

V gene TRBV2 combines with J gene TRBJ1-2; D gene unclear. Germline CDR1 is SNHLY and CDR2 is FYNNEI. Trimming took off 3 bases at V and 5 bases at J, with 10 bases between the two ends. CDR3 length equals 13 residues. The CDR3 here is CASSELQSYGYTF. The CDR3 nucleotides are TGTGCCAGCAGTGAGTTGCAGTCTTATGGCTACACCTTC.

The chain employs TRBV11-2 and TRBJ2-2; D perhaps matches TRBD1 (6 bases). The CDR3 has 16 residues. V lost 1 base, J lost 3 bases, and 12 bases lay in between. Germline-derived CDR1 and CDR2 are SGHAT and FQNNGV. CDR3 sequence reads: CASSLGWTDYTGELFF. Written as DNA, the CDR3 is TGTGCCAGCAGCTTAGGATGGACAGACTACACCGGGGAGCTGTTTTTT. The entire variable domain, with the rest obtained from reference TRBV11-2 and TRBJ2-2, is as follows: EAGVAQSPRYKIIEKRQSVAFWCNPISGHATLYWYQQILGQGPKLLIQFQNNGVVDDSQLPKDRFSAERLKGVDSTLKIQPAKLEDSAVYLCASSLGWTDYTGELFFGEGSRLTVL.

The chain joins TRBV24-1 to TRBJ2-1, with D possibly TRBD1 on 6 matching bases. Trimming stripped 9 bases from V and 0 bases from J, with 11 bases between. The length of the CDR3 is 14 residues. In germline, CDR1 is KGHDR, CDR2 SFDVKD. The CDR3 loop is CATSGQSSYNEQFF. The CDR3 DNA sequence: TGTGCCACCTCAGGACAGTCCTCCTACAATGAGCAGTTCTTC.

The chain has TRBV7-3 and TRBJ2-3, with 7 bases lining up with TRBD2. Germline values: CDR1 SGHTA, CDR2 FQGTGA. The ends lost 1 base at V and 1 base at J; junction bases unmatched: 5. The CDR3 contains 16 residues. As DNA, the CDR3 is TGTGCCAGCAGCTTAAGACCGCTAGCGGGCACAGATACGCAGTATTTT. It yields the protein CASSLRPLAGTDTQYF.

The V call is TRBV28, the J call TRBJ2-3; the match to TRBD2 covers 7 bases. Trimming took 5 bases from V and 2 from J; bases not matched to a gene: 10. Germline-derived CDR1 and CDR2 are MDHEN and SYDVKM. This CDR3 has 16 amino acids. The CDR3 bases are TGTGCCAGCAGTCAATCCTCTAGCGGAAACACAGATACGCAGTATTTT. Amino acid sequence: CASSQSSSGNTDTQYF.

V usage is TRBV7-8 and J usage is TRBJ1-5; 7 nucleotides align to TRBD1. From germline, CDR1 is SGHVS and CDR2 FQNEAQ. The V gene end was trimmed by 4 bases and the J gene end by 0 bases; junction bases not matched to a gene: 12. This CDR3 region has 18 residues. The CDR3 bases are TGTGCCAGCAGCTCGTTCGACAGGGTCGCTTATAGCAATCAGCCCCAGCATTTT. Translating it yields CASSSFDRVAYSNQPQHF.

The chain is built from TRBV5-1 and TRBJ2-3, with 8 bases that match TRBD2. In germline, CDR1 is SGHRS, CDR2 YFSETQ. V trimming: 3 bases; J trimming: 0 bases; junction bases outside the gene matches: 3. The CDR3 is 15 residues long. Here the CDR3 reads CASSSGLASTDTQYF. The CDR3 bases are TGCGCCAGCAGCTCCGGACTAGCTAGCACAGATACGCAGTATTTT.

The V gene is TRBV28, the J gene TRBJ1-3, with D hard to call. Trimming left V 7 bases short and J 1 base short, with 8 bases between. Looked up from germline, CDR1 is MDHEN and CDR2 is SYDVKM. This CDR3 contains 13 residues. As DNA, the CDR3 is TGTGCCAGCACATCCCCATCTGGAAACACCATATATTTT. Translating it yields CASTSPSGNTIYF.

The rearrangement links TRBV6-2 or TRBV6-3 to TRBJ2-7; TRBD2 matches 11 bases. Germline V gene sequence: CDR1 MNHEY, CDR2 SVGEGT. The CDR3 runs 15 residues. V was pared by 0 bases and J by 4 bases, with 2 bases of the junction left unmatched. The CDR3 DNA reads as TGTGCCAGCAGTTACTCCGCTAGCGGGGGGTACGAGCAGTACTTC. This encodes CASSYSASGGYEQYF.

This clone has a single count. This chain links TRBV7-9 with TRBJ1-4, with 8 bases lining up with TRBD1. This CDR3 contains 13 residues. After removal of 3 bases from V and 7 bases from J, the junction contained 1 base not matched to a gene. Germline V gives CDR1 SEHNR, CDR2 FQNEAQ (reference sequence). CDR3 amino acids: CASSFTGGEKLFF. For the CDR3, the DNA is TGTGCCAGCAGCTTCACAGGGGGTGAAAAACTGTTTTTT.

This clone was counted a few times. CDR3: CASRLDRGGNQPQHF. The DNA of the CDR3 is TGTGCCAGCAGGTTGGACAGGGGTGGCAATCAGCCCCAGCATTTT. The V gene is TRBV6-5, the J gene TRBJ1-5, with 9 bases matching TRBD1. CDR1 MNHEY and CDR2 SVGAGI come from the germline V gene. The CDR3 covers 15 residues. The ends lost 6 bases at V and 2 bases at J; junction bases unmatched: 5.

V and J are TRBV6-2 or TRBV6-3 and TRBJ1-5; D might be TRBD1 (6 bases). The ends were cut back, 5 bases at V and 0 bases at J, with 11 bases in the middle. This CDR3 spans 15 amino acids. Germline V gene data show CDR1 as MNHEY and CDR2 as SVGEGT. This CDR3 reads CASSRGGISNQPQHF. CDR3 nucleotide sequence: TGTGCCAGCAGTAGGGGGGGAATTAGCAATCAGCCCCAGCATTTT.

This chain connects TRBV9 to TRBJ2-2; 7 nucleotides line up with TRBD2. The CDR3 loop spans 16 amino acids. CDR1 is SGDLS, CDR2 YYNGEE, per germline. With V trimmed by 4 bases and J by 1 base, 7 bases remained unmatched. CDR3 sequence reads: CASSLIPGGNTGELFF. CDR3 coding DNA: TGTGCCAGCAGCCTCATCCCGGGGGGGAACACCGGGGAGCTGTTTTTT.

The gene calls are TRBV4-2 and TRBJ1-5; possibly TRBD1 for D (6 bases). The CDR3 runs to 13 residues. CDR1 is LGHNA and CDR2 is YNFKEQ in the germline V gene. Trimming removed 3 bases from V and 5 bases from J, with 8 bases in between. Here the CDR3 reads CASSQDRDQPQHF. The CDR3 coding sequence is TGTGCCAGCAGCCAGGACAGAGATCAGCCCCAGCATTTT.

The CDR3 sequence: CASRWGQDPGYTF. The CDR3 DNA is TGTGCCAGCAGATGGGGACAGGACCCTGGCTACACCTTC. The rearrangement joins TRBV28 to TRBJ1-2, with 8 positions matching TRBD1. V lost 6 bases and J lost 7; bases outside the gene matches: 7. The CDR3 length is 13 residues. Germline-derived CDR1 and CDR2 are MDHEN and SYDVKM.

CDR3 residues: CASRNHGHAPQHF. CDR3 sequence (DNA): TGTGCCAGCAGGAATCATGGCCACGCGCCCCAGCATTTT. This chain joins TRBV12-3 or TRBV12-4 and TRBJ1-5; D gene uncertain. This CDR3 has 13 amino acids. V was shortened by 6 bases and J by 9 bases, with 15 bases between the two germline ends.

The chain links TRBV15 to TRBJ2-7; D might be TRBD2 (5 bases). Trimming removed 3 bases from V and 6 bases from J, with 15 bases in between. CDR3 length: 14 residues. In germline, CDR1 is LNHNV, CDR2 YYDKDF (reference sequence). CDR3 nucleotides: TGTGCCACCAGCAGGCCGGCGGGTTGGTCCGAGCAGTACTTC. It codes for CATSRPAGWSEQYF.

The V gene is TRBV7-2, the J gene TRBJ2-1; TRBD2 is a possible D gene (5 bases). This CDR3 has 12 amino acids. Germline lookup yields CDR1 SGHTA and CDR2 FQGNSA. Trimming removed 4 bases from V and 12 bases from J, with 13 bases in between. CDR3 sequence (DNA): TGTGCCAGCAGCTGGGAGACTCGTTCGCAGTTCTTC. This codes for CASSWETRSQFF. Combining the CDR3 with reference TRBV7-2 and TRBJ2-1 gives the whole variable domain GAGVSQSPSNKVTEKGKDVELRCDPISGHTALYWYRQSLGQGLEFLIYFQGNSAPDKSGLPSDRFSAERTGGSVSTLTIQRTQQEDSAVYLCASSWETRSQFFGPGTRLTVL.

This chain connects TRBV12-5 to TRBJ2-2; D might be TRBD2 (6 bases). CDR3 length: 14 amino acids. Between the trimmed V and J ends, which lost 1 base and 4 bases, there was a span of 7 bases. Germline values: CDR1 LGHNT, CDR2 FRNRAP. The chain's CDR3 is CASGLGRGTGELFF. Here the CDR3 DNA reads TGTGCTAGTGGTTTGGGGCGGGGCACCGGGGAGCTGTTTTTT.